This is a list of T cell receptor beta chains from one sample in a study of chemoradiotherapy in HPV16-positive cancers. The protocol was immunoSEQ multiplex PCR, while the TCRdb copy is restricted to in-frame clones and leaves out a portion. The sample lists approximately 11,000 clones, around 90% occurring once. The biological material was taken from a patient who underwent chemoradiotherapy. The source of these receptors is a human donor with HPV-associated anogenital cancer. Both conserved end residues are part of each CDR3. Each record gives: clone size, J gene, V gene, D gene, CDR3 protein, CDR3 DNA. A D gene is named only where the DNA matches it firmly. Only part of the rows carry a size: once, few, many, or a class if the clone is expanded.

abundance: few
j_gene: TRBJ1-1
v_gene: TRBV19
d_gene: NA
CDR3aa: CASSSGGGNTEAFF
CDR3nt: TGTGCCAGTAGTAGTGGCGGGGGGAACACTGAAGCTTTCTTT

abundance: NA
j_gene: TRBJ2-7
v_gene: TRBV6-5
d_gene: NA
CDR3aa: CASSSGSYEQYF
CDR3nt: TGTGCCAGCAGTTCTGGCTCGTACGAGCAGTACTTC

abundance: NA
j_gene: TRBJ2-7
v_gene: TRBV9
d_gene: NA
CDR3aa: CASSVDSGAGYEQYF
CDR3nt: TGTGCCAGCAGCGTAGACTCAGGGGCGGGGTACGAGCAGTACTTC

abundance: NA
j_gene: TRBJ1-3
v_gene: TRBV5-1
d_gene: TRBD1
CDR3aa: CASSLNGQGSNTIYF
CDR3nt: TGCGCCAGCAGCTTAAACGGACAGGGAAGCAACACCATATATTTT

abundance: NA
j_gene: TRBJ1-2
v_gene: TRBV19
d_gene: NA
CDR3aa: CASSMNGYTF
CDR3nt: TGTGCCAGTAGTATGAATGGCTACACCTTC

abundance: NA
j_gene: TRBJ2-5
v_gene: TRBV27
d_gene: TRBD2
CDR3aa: CASSPLTSGGQETQYF
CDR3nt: TGTGCCAGCAGTCCGTTGACTAGCGGGGGCCAAGAGACCCAGTACTTC

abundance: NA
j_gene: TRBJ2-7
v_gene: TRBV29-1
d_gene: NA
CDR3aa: CSVEMGAYEQYF
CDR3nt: TGCAGCGTTGAAATGGGAGCGTACGAGCAGTACTTC

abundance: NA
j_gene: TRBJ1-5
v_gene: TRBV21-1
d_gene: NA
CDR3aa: CASEPDRGCQPQHF
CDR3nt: TGTGCCAGCGAACCGGACAGGGGCTGTCAGCCCCAGCATTTT

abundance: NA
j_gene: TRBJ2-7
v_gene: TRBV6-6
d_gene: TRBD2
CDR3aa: CASSKGLAPFEQYF
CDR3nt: TGTGCCAGCAGTAAGGGACTAGCCCCGTTCGAGCAGTACTTC

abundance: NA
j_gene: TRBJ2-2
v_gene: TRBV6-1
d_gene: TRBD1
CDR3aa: CASRPGTALTGELFF
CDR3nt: TGTGCCAGCAGACCCGGGACAGCCTTAACCGGGGAGCTGTTTTTT

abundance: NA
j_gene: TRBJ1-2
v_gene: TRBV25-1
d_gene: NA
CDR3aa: CASSEGGNGYTF
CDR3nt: TGTGCCAGCAGTGAAGGGGGTAACGGCTACACCTTC

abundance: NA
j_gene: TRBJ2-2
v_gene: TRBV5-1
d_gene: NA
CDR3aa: CASRLEPTGELFF
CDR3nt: TGCGCCAGCAGACTAGAACCCACCGGGGAGCTGTTTTTT

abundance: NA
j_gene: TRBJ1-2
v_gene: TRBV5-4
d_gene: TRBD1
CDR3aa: CASSGQQGPNYGYTF
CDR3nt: TGTGCCAGCAGCGGGCAACAGGGGCCTAACTATGGCTACACCTTC

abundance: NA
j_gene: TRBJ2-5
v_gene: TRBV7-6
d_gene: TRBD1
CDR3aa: CASSRQGAAGQETQYF
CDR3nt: TGTGCCAGCAGCCGACAGGGGGCAGCAGGGCAAGAGACCCAGTACTTC

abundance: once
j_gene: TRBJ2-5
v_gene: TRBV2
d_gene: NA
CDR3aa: CASNRDRGGETQYF
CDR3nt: TGTGCCAGCAACCGGGACCGAGGGGGGGAGACCCAGTACTTC

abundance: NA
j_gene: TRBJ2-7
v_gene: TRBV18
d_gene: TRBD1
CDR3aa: CASSGQGAGYEQYF
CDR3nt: TGTGCCAGCTCAGGACAGGGGGCGGGCTACGAGCAGTACTTC

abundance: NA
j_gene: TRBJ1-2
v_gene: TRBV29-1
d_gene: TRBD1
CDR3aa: CSVVTGAGYGYTF
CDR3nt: TGCAGCGTCGTGACAGGGGCCGGCTATGGCTACACCTTC

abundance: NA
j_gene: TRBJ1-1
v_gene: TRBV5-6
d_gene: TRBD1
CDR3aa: CASSFIRAGGTEAFF
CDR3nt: TGTGCCAGCAGCTTTATAAGGGCAGGGGGGACTGAAGCTTTCTTT

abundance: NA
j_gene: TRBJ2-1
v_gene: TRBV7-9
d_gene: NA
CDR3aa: CASSLDPSVPYNEQFF
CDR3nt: TGTGCCAGCAGCTTAGATCCGTCCGTCCCCTACAATGAGCAGTTCTTC

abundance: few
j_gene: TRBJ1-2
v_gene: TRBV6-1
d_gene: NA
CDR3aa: CASSERKNGGYTF
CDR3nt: TGTGCCAGCAGTGAAAGGAAGAATGGAGGCTACACCTTC

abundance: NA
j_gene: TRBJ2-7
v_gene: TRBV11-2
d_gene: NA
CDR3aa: CASSQISRDQYF
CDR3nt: TGTGCCAGCAGCCAAATTTCCAGGGACCAGTACTTC

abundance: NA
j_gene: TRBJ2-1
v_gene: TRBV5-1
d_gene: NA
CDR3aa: CASSFPGSTYNEQFF
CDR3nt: TGCGCCAGCAGCTTTCCGGGGTCCACCTACAATGAGCAGTTCTTC

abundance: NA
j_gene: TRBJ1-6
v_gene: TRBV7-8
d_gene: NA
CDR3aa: CASSLGTAGNSPLHF
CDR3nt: TGTGCCAGCAGCTTGGGGACGGCAGGGAATTCACCCCTCCACTTT

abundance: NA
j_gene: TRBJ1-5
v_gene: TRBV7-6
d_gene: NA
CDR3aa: CASSLGGGTDSNQPQHF
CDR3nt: TGTGCCAGCAGCTTAGGTGGGGGGACGGATAGCAATCAGCCCCAGCATTTT

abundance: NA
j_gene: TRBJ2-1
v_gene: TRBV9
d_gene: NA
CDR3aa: CASRETSLDEQFF
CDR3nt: TGTGCCAGCAGGGAGACTAGTTTGGATGAGCAGTTCTTC

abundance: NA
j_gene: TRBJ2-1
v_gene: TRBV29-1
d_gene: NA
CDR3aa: CSVRLALSYNEQFF
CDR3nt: TGCAGCGTTAGGCTGGCGCTCTCCTACAATGAGCAGTTCTTC

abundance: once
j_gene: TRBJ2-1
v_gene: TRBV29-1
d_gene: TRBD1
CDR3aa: CSVGGTGGLNEQFF
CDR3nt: TGCAGCGTTGGAGGGACAGGGGGCCTCAATGAGCAGTTCTTC

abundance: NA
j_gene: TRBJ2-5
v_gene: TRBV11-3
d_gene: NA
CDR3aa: CASSLGTAARQETQYF
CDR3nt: TGTGCCAGCAGCTTAGGAACGGCTGCCCGACAAGAGACCCAGTACTTC

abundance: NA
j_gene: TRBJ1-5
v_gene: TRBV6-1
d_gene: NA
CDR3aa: CASTPNPGNNQPQHF
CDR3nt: TGTGCCAGCACCCCCAATCCCGGGAACAATCAGCCCCAGCATTTT

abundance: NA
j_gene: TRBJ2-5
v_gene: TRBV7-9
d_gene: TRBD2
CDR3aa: CASSLESGGRQTQYF
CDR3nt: TGTGCCAGCAGCTTAGAAAGCGGGGGCCGGCAAACCCAGTACTTC

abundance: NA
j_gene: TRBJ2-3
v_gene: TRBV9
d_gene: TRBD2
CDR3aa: CASSVVTGGTQYF
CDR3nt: TGTGCCAGCAGCGTAGTAACGGGGGGGACTCAGTATTTT

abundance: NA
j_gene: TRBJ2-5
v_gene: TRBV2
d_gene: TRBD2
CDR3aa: CAGGLAVETQYF
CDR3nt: TGTGCCGGGGGTCTAGCGGTGGAAACCCAGTACTTC

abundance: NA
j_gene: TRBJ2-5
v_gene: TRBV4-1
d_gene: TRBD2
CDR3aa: CASSLIWTSGGGQETQYF
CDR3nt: TGCGCCAGCAGCCTCATCTGGACTAGCGGGGGAGGTCAAGAGACCCAGTACTTC

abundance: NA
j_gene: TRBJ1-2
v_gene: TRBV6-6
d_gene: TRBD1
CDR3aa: CASSPLTGLDGYTF
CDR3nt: TGTGCCAGCAGTCCTTTGACAGGGTTAGATGGCTACACCTTC

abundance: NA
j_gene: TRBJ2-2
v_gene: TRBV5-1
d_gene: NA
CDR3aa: CASSLWLLGSELFF
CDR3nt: TGCGCCAGCAGCTTGTGGCTACTAGGGTCCGAGCTGTTTTTT

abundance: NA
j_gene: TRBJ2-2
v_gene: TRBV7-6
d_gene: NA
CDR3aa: CASSLGANTGELFF
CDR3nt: TGTGCCAGCAGCTTAGGAGCAAACACCGGGGAGCTGTTTTTT

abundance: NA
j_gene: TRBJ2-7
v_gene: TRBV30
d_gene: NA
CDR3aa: CAWSVPGAPYEQYF
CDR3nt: TGTGCCTGGAGTGTACCCGGGGCTCCCTACGAGCAGTACTTC

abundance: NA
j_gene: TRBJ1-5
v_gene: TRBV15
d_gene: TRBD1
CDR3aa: CATSRDGAGGRGNQPQHF
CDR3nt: TGTGCCACCAGCAGAGATGGGGCAGGGGGCCGAGGCAATCAGCCCCAGCATTTT

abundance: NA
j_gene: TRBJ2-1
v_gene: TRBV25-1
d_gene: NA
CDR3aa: CASSVPGLINEQFF
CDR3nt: TGTGCCAGCAGTGTCCCGGGACTGATAAATGAGCAGTTCTTC

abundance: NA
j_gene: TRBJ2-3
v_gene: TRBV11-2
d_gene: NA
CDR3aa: CASSSRQAGGSTDTQYF
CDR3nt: TGTGCCAGCAGCTCCCGCCAGGCAGGGGGGAGCACAGATACGCAGTATTTT

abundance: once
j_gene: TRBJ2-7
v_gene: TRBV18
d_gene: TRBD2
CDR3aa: CASSPSQRSGTNSYEQYF
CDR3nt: TGTGCCAGCTCACCAAGTCAAAGGTCCGGGACTAATTCCTACGAGCAGTACTTC

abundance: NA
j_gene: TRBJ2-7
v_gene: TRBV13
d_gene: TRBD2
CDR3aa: CASSPMGGGTHNEQYF
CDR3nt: TGTGCCAGCAGCCCAATGGGGGGGGGTACTCATAACGAGCAGTACTTC

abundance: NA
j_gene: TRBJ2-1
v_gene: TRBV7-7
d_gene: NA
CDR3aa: CASSLDSSKYNEQFF
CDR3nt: TGTGCTAGCAGCCTCGACAGTTCGAAATACAATGAGCAGTTCTTC

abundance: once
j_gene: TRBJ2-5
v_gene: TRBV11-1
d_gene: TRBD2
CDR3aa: CASSLDRPGLAGEETQYF
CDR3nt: TGTGCCAGCAGCTTAGATCGACCGGGACTAGCGGGGGAAGAGACCCAGTACTTC

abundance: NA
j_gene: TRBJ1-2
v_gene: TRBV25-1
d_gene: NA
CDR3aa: CASSGTLRDHTGYTF
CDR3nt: TGTGCCAGCAGTGGGACTCTAAGGGATCATACCGGCTACACCTTC

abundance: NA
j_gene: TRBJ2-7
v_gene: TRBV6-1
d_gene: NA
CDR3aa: CASTRVNIADYEQYF
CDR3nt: TGTGCCAGCACCAGGGTCAACATCGCCGACTACGAGCAGTACTTC

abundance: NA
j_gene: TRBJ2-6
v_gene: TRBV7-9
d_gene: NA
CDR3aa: CASSLGPSGANVLTF
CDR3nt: TGTGCCAGCAGCTTAGGCCCGTCTGGGGCCAACGTCCTGACTTTC

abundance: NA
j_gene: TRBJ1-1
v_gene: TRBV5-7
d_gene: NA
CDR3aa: CASSFYGTPSTEAFF
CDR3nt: TGTGCCAGCAGCTTTTACGGGACGCCGAGTACTGAAGCTTTCTTT

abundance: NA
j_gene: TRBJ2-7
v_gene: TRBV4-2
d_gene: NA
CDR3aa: CASSQQTYRGLGKNEQYF
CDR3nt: TGTGCCAGCAGCCAACAGACATATAGAGGATTGGGGAAAAACGAGCAGTACTTC

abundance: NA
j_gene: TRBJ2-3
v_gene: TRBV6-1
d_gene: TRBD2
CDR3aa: CATNLAGGPYTQYF
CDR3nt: TGTGCCACCAACCTAGCGGGAGGGCCGTATACGCAGTATTTT

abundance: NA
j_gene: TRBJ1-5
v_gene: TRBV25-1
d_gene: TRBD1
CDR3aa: CARLTGGLLIKPQHF
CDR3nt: TGTGCCAGATTGACAGGGGGCTTATTAATCAAGCCCCAGCATTTT

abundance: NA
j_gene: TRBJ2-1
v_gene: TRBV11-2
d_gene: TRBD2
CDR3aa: CASSRAGGWNEQFF
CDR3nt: TGTGCCAGCAGCCGAGCGGGGGGTTGGAATGAGCAGTTCTTC

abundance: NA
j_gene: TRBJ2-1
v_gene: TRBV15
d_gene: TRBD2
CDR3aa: CATSRDEGLAAYNEQFF
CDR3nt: TGTGCCACCAGCAGGGATGAGGGACTAGCGGCCTACAATGAGCAGTTCTTC